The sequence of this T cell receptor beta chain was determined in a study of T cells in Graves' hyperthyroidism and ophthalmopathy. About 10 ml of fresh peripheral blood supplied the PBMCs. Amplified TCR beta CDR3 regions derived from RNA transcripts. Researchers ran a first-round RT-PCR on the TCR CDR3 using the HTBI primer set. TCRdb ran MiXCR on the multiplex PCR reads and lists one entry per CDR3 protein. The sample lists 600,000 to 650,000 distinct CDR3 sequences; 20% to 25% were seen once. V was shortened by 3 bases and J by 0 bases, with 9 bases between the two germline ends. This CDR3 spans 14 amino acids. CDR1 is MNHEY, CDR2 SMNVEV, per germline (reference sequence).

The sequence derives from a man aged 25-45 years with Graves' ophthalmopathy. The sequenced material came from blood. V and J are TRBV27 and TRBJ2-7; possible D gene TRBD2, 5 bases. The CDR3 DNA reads TGTGCCAGCAGTTTGTTCGGGAACTCCTACGAGCAGTACTTC. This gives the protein CASSLFGNSYEQYF.